The clone carrying this TCR beta chain appeared once. The record originates from a study of blood T cell repertoires in COVID-19. The overall study: COVID-19 samples collected from the United States, Italy and Spain covered acute and convalescent phases.

In germline, CDR1 is SGHRS, CDR2 YFSETQ. This CDR3 contains 15 residues. V was clipped by 5 bases and J by 0 bases, with 14 bases between them. Per the authors' pipeline: It was from reference gene primer amplification that nucleated cell counts were estimated. Some clones are missing from TCRdb's copy, which holds only in-frame ones; the method was immunoSEQ multiplex PCR. That table supplies the V and J calls and clone size; D and trimming were determined from the DNA. The sample has 80,000 to 100,000 clones, about 89% seen once. This sequence originates from a human donor with active COVID-19. The donor label of this sample is uncertain. V usage is TRBV5-1 and J usage is TRBJ1-1, with D perhaps matching TRBD1 (6 bases). Sequenced input: peripheral blood. The CDR3 sequence: CASRGGAQLNTEAFF. Written as DNA, the CDR3 is TGCGCCAGCAGAGGGGGGGCCCAGTTGAACACTGAAGCTTTCTTT.